Shown below are 2 T cell receptor beta chains from a single sample sequenced in a study of cytomegalovirus exposure and HLA in healthy donors. TCRdb's table, derived via immunoSEQ multiplex PCR, lists solely in-frame clones and lacks some. This sample has some 68,000 clones, with more than 95% found just once. Specimen: PBMCs. The receptors were sampled from a man aged 18 to 29 in good health and CMV-seronegative.

For the CDR3, the DNA is TGTGCCAGCAGTTACATGGTAGCGGGAGGGGAGCAGTACTTC. Amino acids: CASSYMVAGGEQYF. The rearrangement joins TRBV6-5 to TRBJ2-7, with 11 bases identical to TRBD2. V trimming: 2 bases; J trimming: 7 bases; junction bases outside the gene matches: 4. This CDR3 is 14 amino acids long. Germline V gene lookup returns CDR1 MNHEY and CDR2 SVGAGI.

This chain joins TRBV5-1 and TRBJ2-1, with D maybe TRBD1 (5 bases). The V gene's germline CDR1 is SGHRS and CDR2 YFSETQ. This CDR3 spans 15 amino acids. V was shortened by 2 bases and J by 5 bases, with 14 bases between the two germline ends. The CDR3 protein is CASSLTLRANNEQFF. The CDR3 DNA reads TGCGCCAGCAGCTTAACACTCAGGGCGAACAATGAGCAGTTCTTC.